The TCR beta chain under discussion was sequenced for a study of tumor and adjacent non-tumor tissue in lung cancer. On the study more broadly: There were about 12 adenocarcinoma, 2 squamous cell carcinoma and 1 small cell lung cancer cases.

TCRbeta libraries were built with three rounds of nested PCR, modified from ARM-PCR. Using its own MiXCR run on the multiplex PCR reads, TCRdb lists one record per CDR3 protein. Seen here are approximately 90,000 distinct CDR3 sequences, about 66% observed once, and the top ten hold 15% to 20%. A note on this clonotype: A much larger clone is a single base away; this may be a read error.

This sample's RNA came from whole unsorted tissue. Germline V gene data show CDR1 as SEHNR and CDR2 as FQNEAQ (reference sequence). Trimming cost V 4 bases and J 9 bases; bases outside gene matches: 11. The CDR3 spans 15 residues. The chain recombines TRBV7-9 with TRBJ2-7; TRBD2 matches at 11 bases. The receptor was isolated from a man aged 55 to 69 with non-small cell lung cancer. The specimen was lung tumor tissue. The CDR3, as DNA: TGTGCCAGCAGCTCCTTAGCGGGAGGGCAGGGCGGGCAGTACTTC. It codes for CASSSLAGGQGGQYF. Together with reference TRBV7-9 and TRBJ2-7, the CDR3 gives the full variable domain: DTGVSQNPRHKITKRGQNVTFRCDPISEHNRLYWYRQTLGQGPEFLTYFQNEAQLEKSRLLSDRFSAERPKGSFSTLEIQRTEQGDSAMYLCASSSLAGGQGGQYFGPGTRLTVT.